The 25 T cell receptor beta chains reported below all come from one sample, sequenced in a study of blood T cell repertoires in COVID-19. Assay used: immunoSEQ multiplex PCR; TCRdb lists only in-frame clones, some missing. The table has 200,000 to 300,000 clones, around nine tenths seen once; the top ten hold roughly 1.6%. The sample was peripheral blood. These receptor sequences come from a woman aged 55-75 years who had recovered from COVID-19.

The chain couples TRBV27 to TRBJ2-7, with 7 nucleotides matching TRBD1. This CDR3 spans 14 amino acids. CDR1 and CDR2 from the germline V gene are MNHEY and SMNVEV (reference sequence). After removal of 5 bases from V and 3 bases from J, the junction contained 7 bases not matched to a gene. The DNA of the CDR3 is TGTGCCAGCAGTCCGAGGACAGGATTCTACGAGCAGTACTTC. This codes for CASSPRTGFYEQYF.

The J gene is TRBJ2-5, the V gene TRBV19; weak D call: TRBD1 (5 bases). CDR1 LNHDA and CDR2 SQIVND come from the germline V gene (reference sequence). The CDR3 has 13 residues. The V gene lost 7 bases and the J gene lost 5 bases, with 14 bases spanning the gap. DNA for the CDR3: TGTGCCAGTACCAATGGGGCGGCGGAGACCCAGTACTTC. Protein: CASTNGAAETQYF.

J is TRBJ2-5 and V is TRBV9; possibly TRBD2 for D (7 bases). Trimming removed 4 bases from V and 4 bases from J, with 17 bases in between. The CDR3 spans 15 residues. The germline V gene has CDR1 SGDLS and CDR2 YYNGEE. The CDR3 loop is CASSPRGAPPETQYF. The CDR3, as DNA: TGTGCCAGCAGCCCCCGGGGGGCCCCCCCAGAGACCCAGTACTTC.

The V gene is TRBV6-1, the J gene TRBJ2-5; 12 bases fit TRBD2. CDR3 length: 15 amino acids. Germline lookup yields CDR1 MNHNS and CDR2 SASEGT. Trimming at V came to 1 base and at J to 5 bases, leaving 2 bases not matched to a gene. CDR3: CASSEEGTSGETQYF. In nucleotides, the CDR3 is TGTGCCAGCAGTGAAGAAGGGACTAGCGGGGAGACCCAGTACTTC.

V and J are TRBV29-1 and TRBJ1-2; D unclear. The ends were cut back, 0 bases at V and 6 bases at J, with 17 bases in the middle. This CDR3 is 15 amino acids long. Germline-derived CDR1 and CDR2 are SQVTM and ANQGSEA. The CDR3 coding sequence is TGCAGCGTTGAAGATCGTCCGGAGAGGGAAGATGGCTACACCTTC. This codes for CSVEDRPEREDGYTF.

V is TRBV18 and J is TRBJ2-7, with TRBD2 matching 8 bases. Germline CDR1 reads KGHSH; CDR2 reads LQKENI. This CDR3 spans 15 amino acids. V dropped 1 base and J dropped 0; count of bases not matched to a gene: 2. CDR3 in amino acids: CASSPRTSGSYEQYF. CDR3 bases: TGTGCCAGCTCACCACGTACTAGCGGCTCCTACGAGCAGTACTTC.

The rearrangement joins TRBV5-1 to TRBJ2-1, with D possibly matching TRBD2 (5 bases). This CDR3 contains 15 residues. V was shortened by 4 bases and J by 6 bases, with 17 bases between the two germline ends. Germline V gene data show CDR1 as SGHRS and CDR2 as YFSETQ. CDR3 DNA: TGCGCCAGCAGCGCGGACTCTGCTCCGGGCAATGAGCAGTTCTTC. Translated, it gives CASSADSAPGNEQFF. The full variable domain, rest sourced from reference TRBV5-1 and TRBJ2-1, is KAGVTQTPRYLIKTRGQQVTLSCSPISGHRSVSWYQQTPGQGLQFLFEYFSETQRNKGNFPGRFSGRQFSNSRSEMNVSTLELGDSALYLCASSADSAPGNEQFFGPGTRLTVL.

The table lists this clone with a count of one. At one boundary the junction diverges from the germline segment, which might be a read error. The chain uses TRBV5-8 and TRBJ1-6; 9 bases match TRBD1. The CDR3 consists of 11 residues. Germline V gene lookup returns CDR1 SGHTS and CDR2 YDEGEE. The CDR3 loop is CASSRGQGQSF. The CDR3 coding sequence is TGTGCCAGCAGCAGGGGACAGGGCCAGTCGTTT.

The rearrangement joins TRBV29-1 to TRBJ2-3; 7 bases align to TRBD2. Germline V gene data show CDR1 as SQVTM and CDR2 as ANQGSEA. The CDR3 runs to 14 residues. J gave up 2 bases and V 7 bases, and 9 bases lay outside the gene matches. The CDR3 sequence: CSAPLAGSTDTQYF. CDR3 DNA: TGCAGCGCCCCTTTAGCGGGTTCCACAGATACGCAGTATTTT.

This chain links TRBV6-5 with TRBJ1-4, with TRBD1 identical over 7 bases. The CDR3 contains 14 residues. J lost 0 bases, V lost 11 bases, and 6 bases had no gene match. Germline V gene data show CDR1 as MNHEY and CDR2 as SVGAGI. This CDR3 is CAVRDSATNEKLFF. CDR3 coding DNA: TGTGCCGTACGGGACAGCGCAACTAATGAAAAACTGTTTTTT.

The sample holds one count of this clone. The chain employs TRBV15 and TRBJ1-5; 8 nucleotides agree with TRBD1. V lost 5 bases to trimming and J lost 3 bases; unmatched junction nucleotides: 6. The CDR3 loop spans 15 amino acids. CDR1 LNHNV and CDR2 YYDKDF come from the germline V gene (reference sequence). The CDR3 reads CATSLMDRDNQPQHF. The CDR3 nucleotides read TGTGCCACCAGCCTTATGGACAGGGACAATCAGCCCCAGCATTTT.

The genes are TRBV11-2 and TRBJ2-6; no clear D. The CDR3 extends over 16 amino acids. Germline CDR1 is SGHAT and CDR2 is FQNNGV. Trimming stripped 7 bases from V and 0 bases from J, with 13 bases between. The CDR3 here is CASTRLQSSGANVLTF. CDR3 nucleotide sequence: TGTGCCAGCACCAGGCTACAGAGCTCTGGGGCCAACGTCCTGACTTTC.

This clone was seen more than once but under ten times. The chain combines TRBV19 with TRBJ2-2; D remains ambiguous. In germline, CDR1 is LNHDA, CDR2 SQIVND (reference sequence). The CDR3 has 12 residues. The V end lost 8 bases, the J end lost 7 bases, and 11 bases lay between the germline ends. As DNA, the CDR3 is TGTGCCAGTTCTGCTCCCGGCGGGGAGCTGTTTTTT. Protein sequence: CASSAPGGELFF.

This chain links TRBV5-6 with TRBJ2-3; D might be TRBD1 (6 bases). The CDR3 sequence is 15 residues long. Germline V gene data show CDR1 as SGHDT and CDR2 as YYEEEE. The ends were cut back, 0 bases at V and 5 bases at J, with 13 bases in the middle. The CDR3 loop reads CASSLAPQGQDTQYF. CDR3 in DNA: TGTGCCAGCAGCTTGGCTCCACAGGGACAAGATACGCAGTATTTT.

This chain joins TRBV5-1 and TRBJ2-1, with 7 bases aligning to TRBD2. CDR3 size: 14 residues. Germline V gene lookup returns CDR1 SGHRS and CDR2 YFSETQ. V was clipped by 4 bases and J by 7 bases; unmatched bases: 8. CDR3: CASSTAGVGNEQFF. The CDR3 DNA sequence: TGCGCCAGCAGCACTGCGGGGGTGGGTAATGAGCAGTTCTTC.

The chain combines TRBV7-9 with TRBJ1-4; TRBD1 aligns across 7 bases. CDR1 and CDR2 from the germline V gene are SEHNR and FQNEAQ (reference sequence). V dropped 7 bases and J dropped 5; count of bases not matched to a gene: 4. The CDR3 spans 13 residues. The chain's CDR3 is CASNHRGNEKLFF. Here the CDR3 DNA reads TGTGCCAGCAACCACAGGGGAAATGAAAAACTGTTTTTT.

The chain recombines TRBV5-1 with TRBJ2-2; D unclear. Looked up from germline, CDR1 is SGHRS and CDR2 is YFSETQ. This CDR3 is 13 amino acids long. Trimming took 6 bases from V and 10 from J, leaving 16 bases between them. Here the CDR3 reads CASNGQVEEELFF. The CDR3 bases are TGCGCCAGCAATGGCCAAGTAGAGGAGGAGCTGTTTTTT. Full variable domain (rest looked up from reference TRBV5-1 and TRBJ2-2): KAGVTQTPRYLIKTRGQQVTLSCSPISGHRSVSWYQQTPGQGLQFLFEYFSETQRNKGNFPGRFSGRQFSNSRSEMNVSTLELGDSALYLCASNGQVEEELFFGEGSRLTVL.

The rearrangement joins TRBV27 to TRBJ2-7; D may be TRBD2 (5 bases). The CDR3 is 16 amino acids. Germline assignment: CDR1 MNHEY and CDR2 SMNVEV (reference sequence). Trimming left V 0 bases short and J 4 bases short, with 16 bases between. The CDR3 DNA follows: TGTGCCAGCAGTTTATCTGGCCGGGGTGGACGGTACGAGCAGTACTTC. Its translation is CASSLSGRGGRYEQYF.

V usage is TRBV5-1 and J usage is TRBJ2-5, with 7 bases identical to TRBD2. The CDR3 has 16 amino acids. With 0 bases clipped from V and 4 bases from J, the junction kept 9 bases outside the gene matches. Germline CDR1 is SGHRS and CDR2 is YFSETQ. DNA for the CDR3: TGCGCCAGCAGCTTGGGTAGCGGGTTGGGTCGAGAGACCCAGTACTTC. Protein: CASSLGSGLGRETQYF.

This clone was found once. The chain uses TRBV19 and TRBJ2-7, with TRBD1 identical over 7 bases. The germline V gene has CDR1 LNHDA and CDR2 SQIVND (reference sequence). The CDR3 spans 15 residues. V lost 6 bases to trimming and J lost 0 bases; unmatched junction nucleotides: 8. The CDR3 region has the DNA TGTGCCAGTAGAGATCAGACAGGGAGCTCCTACGAGCAGTACTTC. Translating it yields CASRDQTGSSYEQYF.

This sequence joins TRBV25-1 and TRBJ2-5; tentative D call: TRBD1 (6 bases). This CDR3 has 14 residues. Trimming removed 7 bases from V and 0 bases from J, with 12 bases in between. Looked up from germline, CDR1 is MGHDK and CDR2 is SYGVNS. CDR3 sequence: CASTDRIDQETQYF. CDR3 bases: TGTGCCAGCACAGACAGGATAGACCAAGAGACCCAGTACTTC.

CDR3 nucleotide sequence: TGCGCCAGCAGCCAAGATAGTAGGGACAGGGTCTCAGATACGCAGTATTTT. It codes for CASSQDSRDRVSDTQYF. The chain links TRBV4-1 to TRBJ2-3; TRBD1 matches at 9 bases. CDR3 length: 17 residues. V shed 0 bases, J shed 4 bases, and the junction held 8 bases outside the gene matches. CDR1 MGHRA and CDR2 YSYEKL come from the germline V gene.

V gene TRBV7-2 combines with J gene TRBJ1-4, with D unclear. Between the trimmed V and J ends, which lost 5 bases and 4 bases, there was a span of 14 bases. The CDR3 totals 15 residues. Germline lookup yields CDR1 SGHTA and CDR2 FQGNSA. This chain's CDR3 is CASSIRLGHNEKLFF. CDR3 nucleotides: TGTGCCAGCAGCATAAGGCTTGGGCATAATGAAAAACTGTTTTTT. The full variable domain, completed using reference TRBV7-2 and TRBJ1-4, is GAGVSQSPSNKVTEKGKDVELRCDPISGHTALYWYRQSLGQGLEFLIYFQGNSAPDKSGLPSDRFSAERTGGSVSTLTIQRTQQEDSAVYLCASSIRLGHNEKLFFGSGTQLSVL.

The gene calls are TRBV19 and TRBJ2-1; D remains unclear. V was shortened by 5 bases and J by 4 bases, with 15 bases between the two germline ends. Germline CDR1 LNHDA, CDR2 SQIVND (reference sequence). CDR3 length: 15 residues. As DNA, the CDR3 is TGTGCCAGTAGTCCCCCTTTTCACGGTTACAATGAGCAGTTCTTC. Its protein product is CASSPPFHGYNEQFF.

The chain joins TRBV9 to TRBJ2-2, with D perhaps matching TRBD1 (5 bases). In germline, CDR1 is SGDLS, CDR2 YYNGEE. The CDR3 length is 15 residues. V lost 0 bases to trimming and J lost 3 bases, with 9 bases between them. This CDR3 reads CASSVDIGDTGELFF. The CDR3 DNA follows: TGTGCCAGCAGCGTAGACATAGGGGACACCGGGGAGCTGTTTTTT.